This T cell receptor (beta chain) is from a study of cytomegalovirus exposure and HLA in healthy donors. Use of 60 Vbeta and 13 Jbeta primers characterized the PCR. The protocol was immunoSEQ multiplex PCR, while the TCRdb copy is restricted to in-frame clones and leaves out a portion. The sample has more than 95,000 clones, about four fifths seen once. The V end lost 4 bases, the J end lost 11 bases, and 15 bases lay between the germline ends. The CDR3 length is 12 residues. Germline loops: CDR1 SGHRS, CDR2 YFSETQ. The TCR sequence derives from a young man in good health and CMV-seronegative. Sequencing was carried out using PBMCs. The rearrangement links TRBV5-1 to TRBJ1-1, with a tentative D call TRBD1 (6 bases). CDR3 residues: CASSRGAGEAFF. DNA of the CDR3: TGCGCCAGCAGCCGGGGGGCGGGTGAGGCTTTCTTT.